This note documents a single T cell receptor beta chain sequence. Its antigen is still unknown. This entry belongs to a study of T cell repertoires in cytomegalovirus infection. TCRdb used MiXCR to reprocess the reads, holding one entry per CDR3 protein. The sample lists roughly 570,000 distinct CDR3 sequences, under 45% occurring once. The sample consisted of cultured PBMCs, taken from culture after CMV antigen stimulation. This sequence originates from a human donor in good health (CMV status not recorded). Some clones in this sample may be carry-over from other donors' samples.

The CDR3 spells CASSLAVGLEQFF. DNA for the CDR3: TGTGCCAGCAGCTTAGCGGTCGGACTAGAGCAGTTCTTC. J is TRBJ2-1 and V is TRBV7-6; tentative D call: TRBD2 (6 bases). This CDR3 comprises 13 residues. CDR1 and CDR2 from the germline V gene are SGHVS and FNYEAQ. V lost 0 bases and J 10 bases, leaving 10 bases between the germline ends. The full variable domain, completed using reference TRBV7-6 and TRBJ2-1, is GAGVSQSPRYKVTKRGQDVALRCDPISGHVSLYWYRQALGQGPEFLTYFNYEAQQDKSGLPNDRFSAERPEGSISTLTIQRTEQRDSAMYRCASSLAVGLEQFFGPGTRLTVL.